Below, one T cell receptor (beta chain) is given with its context. These data come from a study of blood T cells in healthy people across ages. Isolation per sample recovered at least 6 million PBMCs. Per germline, CDR1 MNHNY and CDR2 SVGAGI (reference sequence). Between the trimmed V and J ends, which lost 4 bases and 4 bases, there was a span of 16 bases. The length of the CDR3 is 15 residues. A second PCR, run for about 6 to 11 cycles, used a sample-barcoded 5' primer plus a J-beta primer mix. TCRdb reprocessed the 5' RACE reads via MiXCR and lists one record per CDR3 protein. The profile shows some 800,000 distinct CDR3 sequences, 25% of them singletons. Separately, the same data were catalogued under a study of T cells of mothers and their children. That source reports: Per child, about 3 million TCR beta CDR3 reads were obtained, against over 9.5 million per mother. Related and unrelated pairs show similar thymic shaping of TCR recombination output.

This chain links TRBV6-6 with TRBJ2-5; D possibly corresponds to TRBD2 (6 bases). This sequence originates from a boy aged 5-17 years in good health. Sequences were obtained from blood. CDR3 nucleotide sequence: TGTGCCAGCAGTTTCGGGATGCGGGACGGAGAGACCCAGTACTTC. This encodes CASSFGMRDGETQYF.